The 22 T cell receptor beta chains below were found in one sample sequenced in a study of cytomegalovirus exposure and HLA in healthy donors. The PCR employed 60 Vbeta primers together with 13 Jbeta primers. Generated by immunoSEQ multiplex PCR, the TCRdb table keeps only in-frame clones and is missing some. The sample has just over 95,000 clones; roughly 82% are singletons. The specimen sequenced was PBMCs. The receptors derive from a human donor in good health.

This chain joins TRBV10-3 and TRBJ2-3; 8 bases line up with TRBD2. The ends lost 5 bases at V and 6 bases at J; junction bases unmatched: 10. This CDR3 contains 15 residues. CDR1 is ENHRY, CDR2 SYGVKD, per germline. CDR3 sequence: CAISPRGGQGDTQYF. In nucleotides, the CDR3 is TGTGCCATCAGTCCTCGGGGGGGGCAGGGGGATACGCAGTATTTT.

This clone was recorded a few times. This chain connects TRBV5-4 to TRBJ1-2; tentative D call: TRBD1 (5 bases). The CDR3 sequence is 13 residues long. Trimming pared 6 bases from V and 6 bases from J, leaving 15 bases between. The V gene's germline CDR1 is SGHNT and CDR2 YYREEE (reference sequence). In DNA form, the CDR3 reads TGTGCCAGCACCATCGCAGGGTGGGATGGCTACACCTTC. Its translation: CASTIAGWDGYTF.

The chain links TRBV5-1 to TRBJ2-5; TRBD2 aligns across 9 bases. Germline V gives CDR1 SGHRS, CDR2 YFSETQ. This CDR3 has 13 amino acids. V lost 5 bases and J lost 2; bases outside the gene matches: 1. The CDR3 spells CASRTSGQETQYF. The CDR3 nucleotides read TGCGCCAGCAGGACTAGCGGACAAGAGACCCAGTACTTC.

This clone was seen a few times. The CDR3 sequence is CASSQDWHTGELFF. CDR3 coding DNA: TGTGCCAGCAGCCAAGATTGGCACACCGGGGAGCTGTTTTTT. V gene TRBV14 combines with J gene TRBJ2-2; unclear D gene. In germline, CDR1 is SGHDN, CDR2 FVKESK. The V end was cut by 0 bases, the J end by 3 bases, with 5 bases between. This CDR3 is 14 amino acids long.

The CDR3 DNA reads TGTGCCAGCAGTACACAGGGGGCAGGTGGCTACACCTTC. Its translation: CASSTQGAGGYTF. The chain uses TRBV28 and TRBJ1-2, with 9 bases fitting TRBD1. V lost 5 bases, J lost 7 bases, and 5 bases stayed unmatched. The germline CDR1 and CDR2 sequences are MDHEN and SYDVKM. The length of the CDR3 is 13 residues.

This chain connects TRBV9 to TRBJ1-5, with a weak D call TRBD1 (5 bases). V was pared by 4 bases and J by 0 bases, with 11 bases between. Germline CDR1 reads SGDLS; CDR2 reads YYNGEE. This CDR3 is built from 15 residues. The CDR3 sequence: CASSPTAYSNQPQHF. The CDR3 bases are TGTGCCAGCAGCCCGACAGCTTATAGCAATCAGCCCCAGCATTTT. The variable domain in full, completed from reference TRBV9 and TRBJ1-5, reads DSGVTQTPKHLITATGQRVTLRCSPRSGDLSVYWYQQSLDQGLQFLIQYYNGEERAKGNILERFSAQQFPDLHSELNLSSLELGDSALYFCASSPTAYSNQPQHFGDGTRLSIL.

This chain uses TRBV11-3 with TRBJ1-6, with TRBD1 as a possible D gene (6 bases). V lost 4 bases to trimming and J lost 7 bases, with 8 bases between them. The CDR3 has 13 amino acids. Germline V gene sequence: CDR1 SGHNT, CDR2 YENEEA. The CDR3 DNA follows: TGTGCCAGCAGCTGGCAGGGGAATTCACCCCTCCACTTT. This codes for CASSWQGNSPLHF.

This clone was seen only once. The J gene is TRBJ2-7, the V gene TRBV5-5; tentative D call: TRBD1 (5 bases). Germline loops: CDR1 SGHKS, CDR2 YYEKEE (reference sequence). CDR3 size: 15 residues. V was shortened by 0 bases and J by 3 bases, with 13 bases between the two germline ends. CDR3 in amino acids: CASSLGPGSNYEQYF. The CDR3 DNA is TGTGCCAGCAGCTTGGGACCAGGGTCAAACTACGAGCAGTACTTC.

This clone occurred many times. The chain joins TRBV5-4 to TRBJ1-1; 8 nucleotides match TRBD1. The germline gives CDR1 SGHNT, CDR2 YYREEE (reference sequence). The length of the CDR3 is 14 residues. Unmatched junction bases numbered 6, after V lost 3 bases and J lost 5 bases. CDR3 sequence reads: CASSSGQGRTEAFF. The DNA of the CDR3 is TGTGCCAGCAGCTCCGGACAGGGAAGGACTGAAGCTTTCTTT.

The rearrangement joins TRBV27 to TRBJ1-1, with no clear D. CDR1 and CDR2 (germline): MNHEY, SMNVEV (reference sequence). The CDR3 contains 14 residues. V gave up 3 bases and J gave up 1 base, with 9 bases separating them. Here the CDR3 DNA reads TGTGCCAGCAGTTTCAAGATGAGGAACACTGAAGCTTTCTTT. This encodes CASSFKMRNTEAFF.

Only one count was recorded for this clone. The gene calls are TRBV30 and TRBJ1-1, with D perhaps TRBD1 (5 bases). The CDR3 has 13 amino acids. V dropped 0 bases and J dropped 1 base, with 6 bases sitting between them. Germline CDR1 is GTSNPN and CDR2 is SVGIG (reference sequence). Here the CDR3 DNA reads TGTGCCTGGAGTGTCGGGGGGAACACTGAAGCTTTCTTT. It yields the protein CAWSVGGNTEAFF. Complete variable domain (other parts from reference TRBV30 and TRBJ1-1): SQTIHQWPATLVQPVGSPLSLECTVEGTSNPNLYWYRQAAGRGLQLLFYSVGIGQISSEVPQNLSASRPQDRQFILSSKKLLLSDSGFYLCAWSVGGNTEAFFGQGTRLTVV.

This chain connects TRBV30 to TRBJ1-2, with TRBD1 identical over 12 bases. Trimming cost V 0 bases and J 4 bases; bases outside gene matches: 3. The germline gives CDR1 GTSNPN, CDR2 SVGIG (reference sequence). The CDR3 extends over 15 amino acids. CDR3 nucleotides: TGTGCCTGGAGTGTTGGGACAGGGGGCTTCTATGGCTACACCTTC. Translated: CAWSVGTGGFYGYTF.

The chain has TRBV10-1 and TRBJ2-7, with 7 bases fitting TRBD1. Per germline, CDR1 WNHNN and CDR2 SYGVQD (reference sequence). The ends lost 5 bases at V and 8 bases at J; junction bases unmatched: 9. This CDR3 has 13 residues. In DNA form, the CDR3 reads TGCGCCAGCAGTTCCGCGACAGGGACCCAGCAGTACTTC. This codes for CASSSATGTQQYF.

The chain recombines TRBV2 with TRBJ1-2, with D maybe TRBD1 (6 bases). There are 12 residues in the CDR3. Trimming took 8 bases from V and 7 from J, leaving 14 bases between them. Per germline, CDR1 SNHLY and CDR2 FYNNEI. The CDR3 spells CASSGRGAGYTF. The CDR3 nucleotides read TGTGCCAGCTCCGGGCGGGGGGCTGGCTACACCTTC.

The chain employs TRBV5-4 and TRBJ2-3; tentatively, D is TRBD1 (6 bases). This CDR3 has 18 residues. Germline-derived CDR1 and CDR2 are SGHNT and YYREEE (reference sequence). Trimming pared 4 bases from V and 3 bases from J, leaving 24 bases between. As DNA, the CDR3 is TGTGCCAGCAGCCTCGTTTCTAGTAGGGGGATACCGACAGATACGCAGTATTTT. Its protein is CASSLVSSRGIPTDTQYF. The full variable domain, in which reference TRBV5-4 and TRBJ2-3 provide the parts outside the CDR3, is ETGVTQSPTHLIKTRGQQVTLRCSSQSGHNTVSWYQQALGQGPQFIFQYYREEENGRGNFPPRFSGLQFPNYSSELNVNALELDDSALYLCASSLVSSRGIPTDTQYFGPGTRLTVL.

The genes are TRBV5-5 and TRBJ2-5, with a possible D match to TRBD1 (5 bases). There are 15 residues in the CDR3. The germline V gene has CDR1 SGHKS and CDR2 YYEKEE (reference sequence). V was shortened by 0 bases and J by 5 bases, with 14 bases between the two germline ends. The CDR3 loop reads CASSLDDKGVETQYF. CDR3 in DNA: TGTGCCAGCAGCTTGGATGACAAAGGGGTTGAGACCCAGTACTTC.

This chain joins TRBV10-3 and TRBJ1-1; 10 bases match TRBD1. This CDR3 is 15 amino acids long. The germline gives CDR1 ENHRY, CDR2 SYGVKD. The junction had 6 bases not matched to a gene; V was cut back by 3 bases and J by 5 bases. CDR3 nucleotides: TGTGCCATCAGTGAATTAGACAGGGGGCTTACTGAAGCTTTCTTT. Encoded protein: CAISELDRGLTEAFF.

The chain has TRBV6-4 and TRBJ1-5; D gene unclear. The germline V gene has CDR1 MRHNA and CDR2 SNTAGT. Trimming took off 6 bases at V and 3 bases at J, with 9 bases between the two ends. This CDR3 has 13 residues. As DNA, the CDR3 is TGTGCCAGCAGCCCCGCGGCCAATCAGCCCCAGCATTTT. Translated: CASSPAANQPQHF.

This clone has only a few counts. This chain uses TRBV6-1 with TRBJ1-1, with 9 nucleotides matching TRBD1. The CDR3 consists of 14 residues. With V trimmed by 3 bases and J by 6 bases, 5 bases remained unmatched. Germline CDR1 and CDR2: MNHNS and SASEGT. Written as DNA, the CDR3 is TGTGCCAGCAGTGACCGGGACAGGGCAGCTGAAGCTTTCTTT. Protein sequence: CASSDRDRAAEAFF.

The V call is TRBV2, the J call TRBJ2-1; D might be TRBD2 (7 bases). CDR3 length: 18 residues. Trimming shortened V by 5 bases and J by 2 bases, and 22 bases separated the two germline ends. Germline values: CDR1 SNHLY, CDR2 FYNNEI. In DNA, the CDR3 is TGTGCCAGCAGTAATCCGTTCCTAGCGGAGGGGGCCTACAATGAGCAGTTCTTC. Translation gives CASSNPFLAEGAYNEQFF.

V usage is TRBV7-8 and J usage is TRBJ2-1; 8 bases map to TRBD1. Per germline, CDR1 SGHVS and CDR2 FQNEAQ. The ends lost 2 bases at V and 5 bases at J; junction bases unmatched: 2. This CDR3 is 14 amino acids long. The CDR3 nucleotides are TGTGCCAGCAGCTTAACGGACAGGGACAATGAGCAGTTCTTC. Its protein is CASSLTDRDNEQFF.

This clone occurred many times. The same CDR3 is also encoded by other DNA sequences in this sample. V gene TRBV10-2 combines with J gene TRBJ2-2; 10 bases are a match to TRBD1. The CDR3 is 15 residues long. CDR1 is WSHSY, CDR2 SAAADI, per germline. V was clipped by 8 bases and J by 0 bases; unmatched bases: 3. The CDR3 DNA follows: TGCGCCAGCTCTGGACAGGGGGCGAACACCGGGGAGCTGTTTTTT. It encodes CASSGQGANTGELFF.